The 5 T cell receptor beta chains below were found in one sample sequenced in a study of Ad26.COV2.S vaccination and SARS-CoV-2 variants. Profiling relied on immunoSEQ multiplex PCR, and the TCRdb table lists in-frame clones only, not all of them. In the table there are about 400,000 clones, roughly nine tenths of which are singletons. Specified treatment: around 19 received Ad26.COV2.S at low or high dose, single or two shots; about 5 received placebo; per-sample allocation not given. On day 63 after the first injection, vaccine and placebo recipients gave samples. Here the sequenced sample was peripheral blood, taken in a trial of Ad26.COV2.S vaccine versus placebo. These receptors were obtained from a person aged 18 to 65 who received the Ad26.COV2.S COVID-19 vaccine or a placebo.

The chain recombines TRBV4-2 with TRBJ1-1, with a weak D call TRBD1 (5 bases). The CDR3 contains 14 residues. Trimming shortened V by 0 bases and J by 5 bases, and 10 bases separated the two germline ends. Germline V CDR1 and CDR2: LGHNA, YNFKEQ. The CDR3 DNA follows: TGTGCCAGCAGCCAAGATTACAGGTCGACTGAAGCTTTCTTT. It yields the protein CASSQDYRSTEAFF.

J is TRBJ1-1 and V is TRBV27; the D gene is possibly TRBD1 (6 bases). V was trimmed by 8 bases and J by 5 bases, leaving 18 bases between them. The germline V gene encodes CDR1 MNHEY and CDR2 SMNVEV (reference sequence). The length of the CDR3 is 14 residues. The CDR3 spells CASPWWRGPTEAFF. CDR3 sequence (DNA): TGTGCCAGCCCGTGGTGGCGGGGGCCAACTGAAGCTTTCTTT.

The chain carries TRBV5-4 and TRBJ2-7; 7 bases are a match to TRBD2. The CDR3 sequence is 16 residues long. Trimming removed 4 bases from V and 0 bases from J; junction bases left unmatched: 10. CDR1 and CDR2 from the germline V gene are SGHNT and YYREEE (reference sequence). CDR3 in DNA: TGTGCCAGCAGCCCCTTGGGGGGGTCTAGCTCCTACGAGCAGTACTTC. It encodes CASSPLGGSSSYEQYF.

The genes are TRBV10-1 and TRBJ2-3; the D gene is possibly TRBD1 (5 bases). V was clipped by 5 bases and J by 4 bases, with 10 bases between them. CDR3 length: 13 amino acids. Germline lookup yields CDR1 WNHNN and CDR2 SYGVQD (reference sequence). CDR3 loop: CASSSGLPDTQYF. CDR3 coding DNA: TGCGCCAGCAGTTCAGGGCTACCAGATACGCAGTATTTT.

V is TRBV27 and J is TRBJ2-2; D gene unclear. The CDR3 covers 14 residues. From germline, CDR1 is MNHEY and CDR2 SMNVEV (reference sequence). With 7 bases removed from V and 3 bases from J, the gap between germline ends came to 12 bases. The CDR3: CASKKLRDTGELFF. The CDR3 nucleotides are TGTGCCAGCAAAAAGCTCAGAGACACCGGGGAGCTGTTTTTT.